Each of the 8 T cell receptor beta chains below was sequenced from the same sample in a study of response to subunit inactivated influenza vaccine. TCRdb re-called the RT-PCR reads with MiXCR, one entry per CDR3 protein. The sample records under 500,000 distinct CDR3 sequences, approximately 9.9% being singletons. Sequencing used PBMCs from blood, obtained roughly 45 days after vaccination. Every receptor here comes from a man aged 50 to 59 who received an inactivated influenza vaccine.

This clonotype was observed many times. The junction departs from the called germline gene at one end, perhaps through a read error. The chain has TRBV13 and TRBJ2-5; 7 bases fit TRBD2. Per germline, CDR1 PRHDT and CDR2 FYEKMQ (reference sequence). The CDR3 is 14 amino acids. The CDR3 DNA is TGTGCCAGCAGCTTAGAGGCGGGGGACCCTAAGGCGCACTTC. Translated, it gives CASSLEAGDPKAHF.

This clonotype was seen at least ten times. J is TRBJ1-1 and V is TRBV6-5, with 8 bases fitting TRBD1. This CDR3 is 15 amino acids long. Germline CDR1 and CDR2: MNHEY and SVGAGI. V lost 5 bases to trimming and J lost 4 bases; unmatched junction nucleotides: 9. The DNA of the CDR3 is TGTGCCAGCAGTACTTGGACAGGGCTTAGCACTGAAGCTTTCTTT. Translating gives CASSTWTGLSTEAFF.

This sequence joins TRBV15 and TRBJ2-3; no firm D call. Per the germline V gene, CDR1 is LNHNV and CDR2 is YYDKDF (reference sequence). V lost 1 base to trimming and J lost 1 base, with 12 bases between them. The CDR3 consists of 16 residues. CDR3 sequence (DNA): TGTGCCACCAGCAGAGGCATGGTCCGTGGCACAGATACGCAGTATTTT. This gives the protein CATSRGMVRGTDTQYF.

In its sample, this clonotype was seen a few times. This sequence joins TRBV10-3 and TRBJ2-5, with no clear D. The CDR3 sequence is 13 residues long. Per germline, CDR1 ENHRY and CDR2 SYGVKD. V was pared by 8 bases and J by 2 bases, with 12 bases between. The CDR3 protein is CAIANSQQETQYF. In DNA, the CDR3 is TGTGCCATCGCGAACAGCCAGCAAGAGACCCAGTACTTC.

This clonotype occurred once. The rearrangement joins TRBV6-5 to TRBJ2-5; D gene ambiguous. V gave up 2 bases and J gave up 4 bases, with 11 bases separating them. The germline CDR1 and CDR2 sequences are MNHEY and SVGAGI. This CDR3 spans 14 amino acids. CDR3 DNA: TGTGCCAGCAGTTACGGGGTGGGTCGAGAGACCCAGTACTTC. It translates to CASSYGVGRETQYF.

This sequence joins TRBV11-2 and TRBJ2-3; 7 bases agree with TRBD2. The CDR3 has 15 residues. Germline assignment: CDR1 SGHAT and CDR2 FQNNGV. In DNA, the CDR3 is TGTGCAACCCAGCCGGGGCGGGGGAGGACAGATACGCAGTATTTT. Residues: CATQPGRGRTDTQYF.

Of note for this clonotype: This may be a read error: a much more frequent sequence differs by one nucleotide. CDR3 sequence: CSIGSNTGELFF. The CDR3 coding sequence is TGCAGCATTGGTAGTAACACCGGGGAGCTGTTTTTT. The chain recombines TRBV29-1 with TRBJ2-2; unclear D gene. The CDR3 is made up of 12 amino acids. V was shortened by 8 bases and J by 2 bases, with 9 bases between the two germline ends. Germline CDR1 is SQVTM and CDR2 is ANQGSEA.

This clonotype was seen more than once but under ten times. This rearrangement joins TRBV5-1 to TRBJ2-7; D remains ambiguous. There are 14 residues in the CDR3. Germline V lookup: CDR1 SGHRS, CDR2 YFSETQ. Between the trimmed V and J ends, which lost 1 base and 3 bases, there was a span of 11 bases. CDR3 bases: TGCGCCAGCAGCTTGCGCAGGCCCGACTACGAGCAGTACTTC. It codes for CASSLRRPDYEQYF.